This record concerns one T cell receptor beta chain sequence. Its antigen is unknown. Base qualities are not provided; no much larger clone lies one nucleotide away. V is clipped by 3 bases and J by 4 bases, and the sequence between their germline boundaries is 21 bases long. Inclusive of the bounding cysteine and phenylalanine, the CDR3 is 18 residues long. Only the CDR3 DNA is retained, 54 bases long and in frame from the first base. The germline V gene gives CDR1 as KGHDR and CDR2 as SFDVKD. This sample was taken from a study of blood T cell repertoires in COVID-19 (dated by TCRdb to 2019 to 2021). The study in broad terms: The collaborator samples originated in the United States, Italy and Spain and spanned the acute and convalescent phases of COVID-19. The samples were drawn from two sources: the first 160 participants of the ongoing ImmuneRACE study, and 1,200 or so subjects contributed by 6 global collaborators. Deeply sampled blood TCRbeta repertoires from subjects exposed to, actively infected with, or recovered from COVID-19 were included in the dataset. Sample metadata almost always included a de-identified subject ID, COVID-19 status, age in years and sex. The repertoires were released in a freely available public database intended as a resource for research on the immune response to SARS-CoV-2. The prospective study material was composed of cDNA or gDNA derived from T cells, B-cell-depleted T cells, or PBMCs. Where available, HLA class I and class II types were taken from metadata supplied by the sample provider and were not determined by assay-based typing. General findings and caveats noted by the study authors: The quantity of clinical and demographic metadata differed by source and by participant and was supplied without curation.

The collaborating institutions used their own protocols to collect whole blood in K2EDTA tubes. For TCRbeta analysis, collaborators shipped samples as frozen whole blood, isolated PBMCs, or DNA extracted from either of those sample types. TCRbeta CDR3 regions were amplified from genomic DNA using the immunoSEQ Assay, a bias-controlled multiplex PCR. The authors' analysis ran thus. The number of nucleated cells in each sample was estimated from the amplification of reference gene primers within the assay. Sequence reads were collapsed and filtered to measure the absolute abundance of every unique TCRbeta CDR3 rearrangement. Productive Simpson clonality was computed per sample as the square root of Simpson's diversity index over productive rearrangements. TCRdb limited this immuneACCESS table to in-frame rearrangements with V and J called. A share of clones is missing; checked studies link under half to unresolved V genes, and the rest is unexplained. For V, J and clone size, that table is used; D and trimming come from the DNA. The sample records some 150,000 clones, approximately 80% of which are singletons. The top ten clones comprise around 3.1% of the sample.

The sequence came from a woman between 40 and 50 years old with active or convalescent COVID-19. Recombination connected TRBV24-1 to TRBJ1-5; D gene: possibly TRBD1, on 5 matching bases. The sequencing input was peripheral blood. The CDR3 protein is CATSDRQGPVLRNQPQHF. The sequence in DNA is TGTGCCACCAGTGATCGGCAGGGCCCCGTCCTTCGGAATCAGCCCCAGCATTTT.